These T cell receptor beta chains were read from a single sample in a study of long-term antiretroviral therapy in people with HIV. TCRdb's copy holds only in-frame clones and misses some; the assay was immunoSEQ multiplex PCR. The sample includes around 33,000 clones, 80% to 90% of them seen just once. This specimen consisted of unsorted PBMCs, obtained 0.4 years before starting antiretroviral therapy. These receptors originate from a man aged 18 to 30 with HIV. Each CDR3 is given with its conserved first and last residue. The order of the fields is V gene, CDR3 protein.

V: TRBV2; CDR3: CASSEVDSGSGANVLTF
V: TRBV30; CDR3: CAWSAPGSLAKNIQYF
V: TRBV13; CDR3: CASSLEGHQETQYF
V: TRBV5-1; CDR3: CASSFTPGQGADTQYF
V: TRBV5-5; CDR3: CASSFNLNEQFF
V: TRBV7-7; CDR3: CASSLAPGAVDTQYF
V: TRBV7-2; CDR3: CASSNSGRSYNEQFF
V: TRBV19; CDR3: CASSILGLGGQQYF
V: TRBV6-5; CDR3: CASSPDSFSGNTIYF
V: TRBV10-3; CDR3: CATSPEGGPYNEQFF
V: TRBV28; CDR3: CASSLDRLNYGYTF
V: TRBV19; CDR3: CASSISGLADEQYF
V: TRBV7-2; CDR3: CASSLGGWGNQPQHF
V: TRBV5-1; CDR3: CASSLELNYFTDTQYF
V: TRBV28; CDR3: CASTLESGFPYEQYF
V: TRBV18; CDR3: CASSRQGANASPLHF
V: TRBV7-2; CDR3: CASSLDPTDTQYF
V: TRBV29-1; CDR3: CSVGQVLNYGYTF
V: TRBV7-2; CDR3: CASSSRWDSYNSPLHF
V: TRBV28; CDR3: CASSDKSNYGYTF
V: TRBV6-1; CDR3: CASSEGPPYNSPLHF
V: TRBV6-5; CDR3: CASSYTFRGSGEQFF